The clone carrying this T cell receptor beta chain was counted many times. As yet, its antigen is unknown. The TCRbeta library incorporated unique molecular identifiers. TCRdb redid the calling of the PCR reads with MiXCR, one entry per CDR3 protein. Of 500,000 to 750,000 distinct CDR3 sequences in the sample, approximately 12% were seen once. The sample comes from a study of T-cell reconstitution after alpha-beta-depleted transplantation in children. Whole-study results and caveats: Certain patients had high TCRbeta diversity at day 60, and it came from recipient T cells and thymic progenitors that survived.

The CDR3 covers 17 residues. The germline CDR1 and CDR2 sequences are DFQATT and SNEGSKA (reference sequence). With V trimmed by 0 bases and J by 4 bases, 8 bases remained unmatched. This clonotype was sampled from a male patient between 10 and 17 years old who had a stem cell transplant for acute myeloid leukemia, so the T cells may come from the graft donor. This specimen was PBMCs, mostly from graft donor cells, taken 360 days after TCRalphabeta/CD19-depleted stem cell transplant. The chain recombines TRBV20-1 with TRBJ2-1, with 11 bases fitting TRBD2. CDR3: CSARDLAGLAVYNEQFF. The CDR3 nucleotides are TGCAGTGCTAGAGATCTTGCGGGACTAGCGGTATACAATGAGCAGTTCTTC.